This T cell receptor (beta chain) originates from a study of blood T cells in healthy people across ages. Study-wide context: About one barcoded beta molecule per two T cells was captured by template switching. Findings and limits, study-wide: Among T cells, TCR beta diversity per million cells dropped roughly linearly as age rose.

A second PCR, run for about 7 to 11 cycles, used a sample-barcoded 5' primer plus a J-beta primer mix. A template-switch adaptor that had 12 random nucleotides put a tag on each cDNA molecule. Each CDR3 protein is one row after TCRdb ran MiXCR on the 5' RACE reads. The data hold 1.2 million to 1.5 million distinct CDR3 sequences, with 40% to 50% observed a single time. Looked up from germline, CDR1 is SNHLY and CDR2 is FYNNEI. Trimming stripped 3 bases from V and 1 base from J, with 15 bases between. This CDR3 region has 16 residues. With regard to this clonotype: Its antigen is undetermined.

J is TRBJ2-5 and V is TRBV2; D is ambiguous. The sequence was collected from a woman between 18 and 30 years old in good health. Sequences were obtained from blood. CDR3 amino acids: CASSDLIRGPQETQYF. Here the CDR3 DNA reads TGTGCCAGCAGTGACCTAATAAGAGGCCCCCAAGAGACCCAGTACTTC.